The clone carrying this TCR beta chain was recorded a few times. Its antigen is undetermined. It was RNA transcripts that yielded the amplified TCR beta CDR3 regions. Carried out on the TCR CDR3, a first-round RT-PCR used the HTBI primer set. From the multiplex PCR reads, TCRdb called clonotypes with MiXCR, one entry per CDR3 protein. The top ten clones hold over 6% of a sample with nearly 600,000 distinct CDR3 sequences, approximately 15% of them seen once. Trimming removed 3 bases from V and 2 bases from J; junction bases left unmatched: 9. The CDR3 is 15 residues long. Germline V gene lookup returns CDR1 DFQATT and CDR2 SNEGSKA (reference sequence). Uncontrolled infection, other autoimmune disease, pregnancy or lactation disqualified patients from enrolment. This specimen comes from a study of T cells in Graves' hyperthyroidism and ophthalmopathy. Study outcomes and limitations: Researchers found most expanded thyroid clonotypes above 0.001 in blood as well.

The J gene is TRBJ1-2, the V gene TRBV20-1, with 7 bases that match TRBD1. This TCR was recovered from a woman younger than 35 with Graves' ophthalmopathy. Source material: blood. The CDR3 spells CSARGTEGLNYGYTF. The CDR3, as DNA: TGCAGTGCTAGGGGGACAGAAGGACTCAACTATGGCTACACCTTC.